This T cell receptor beta chain is from a study of cytotoxic CD8 clonotypes in ibrutinib-treated CLL. Study-wide background: Response sampling occurred after a median 12 months of treatment (range 6 to 36).

Study-level results: Clonality correlated strongly with circulating CD8+ T cells and exceeded age-matched healthy donors at baseline. Investigators sampled sustained-remission and progressing patients at differing times.

A note on this clone: Its antigen is undetermined.

TCRdb keeps only in-frame clones here, not all; method: immunoSEQ multiplex PCR. Among about 300,000 clones, 67% were seen once, and the ten largest hold around 6.6%. The CDR3 runs 11 residues. V lost 2 bases, J lost 8 bases, and 6 bases lay in between. From germline, CDR1 is MDHEN and CDR2 SYDVKM. The sequences come from PBMCs, collected after 36 months of ibrutinib treatment. The J gene is TRBJ1-1, the V gene TRBV28; no reliable D call. This TCR came from a human donor with chronic lymphocytic leukemia. The CDR3 protein is CASSLRAEAFF. CDR3 in DNA: TGTGCCAGCAGTTTACGGGCAGAAGCTTTCTTT.